Listed below are T cell receptor beta chains from one sample, sequenced in a study of T cells after yellow fever vaccination. TCRdb fed the 5' RACE reads into MiXCR, producing one record per CDR3 protein. The sample holds 150,000 to 200,000 distinct CDR3 sequences, roughly a tenth seen once. The sample was CD8+ T cells sorted from PBMCs, taken 45 days after the yellow fever booster vaccination. Receptors were obtained from a man between 18 and 29 years old who received the YFV17D yellow fever vaccine. CDR3s include the opening cysteine and the closing phenylalanine or tryptophan. A D gene is named only where the DNA matches it firmly. Clone size is stated in some rows and not others, as once, few, many or a class when expanded.

size: few
J: TRBJ1-5
D: TRBD1
V: TRBV7-2
DNA: TGTGCCAGCAGCTTAGTAGGGGGCGAGTATCAGCCCCAGCATTTT
CDR3: CASSLVGGEYQPQHF

size: many
J: TRBJ2-1
D: TRBD1
V: TRBV5-1
DNA: TGCGCCAGCAGCTCAGGGGGTGGATCCTACAATGAGCAGTTCTTC
CDR3: CASSSGGGSYNEQFF

size: .
J: TRBJ2-2
D: .
V: TRBV7-9
DNA: TGTGCCAGCAGCTTAGGGCCGGACATGGGGGAGCTGTTTTTT
CDR3: CASSLGPDMGELFF

size: few
J: TRBJ2-2
D: .
V: TRBV24-1
DNA: TGTGCCACCTTGGCACCTAACACCGGGGAGCTGTTTTTT
CDR3: CATLAPNTGELFF

size: few
J: TRBJ2-1
D: TRBD1
V: TRBV9
DNA: TGTGCCAGCAGCGTAGAGACAGGGGGCACGCCCTACAATGAGCAGTTCTTC
CDR3: CASSVETGGTPYNEQFF

size: few
J: TRBJ1-1
D: .
V: TRBV7-2
DNA: TGTGCCAGCAGCACTTTGATGTGGGGGGAAACTGAAGCTTTCTTT
CDR3: CASSTLMWGETEAFF

size: .
J: TRBJ1-1
D: TRBD1
V: TRBV6-1
DNA: TGTGCCAGCAGTCCTAACAGGGGGCTACCGGAAGCTTTCTTT
CDR3: CASSPNRGLPEAFF

size: many
J: TRBJ1-3
D: .
V: TRBV28
DNA: TGTGCCAGCAGCTTTCCAGGAAACACCATATATTTT
CDR3: CASSFPGNTIYF

size: .
J: TRBJ2-5
D: .
V: TRBV5-4
DNA: TGTGCCAGCAGCGCCAGTTACCAAGAGACCCAGTACTTC
CDR3: CASSASYQETQYF

size: .
J: TRBJ1-1
D: .
V: TRBV7-6
DNA: TGTGCCAGCAGCCCGAAGGTCGGTAATGATGAAGCTTTCTTT
CDR3: CASSPKVGNDEAFF

size: once
J: TRBJ2-2
D: .
V: TRBV7-7
DNA: TGTGCTAGCAGCCCCGGGACGGGGAACACCGGGGAGCTGTTTTTT
CDR3: CASSPGTGNTGELFF

size: .
J: TRBJ1-1
D: .
V: TRBV30
DNA: TGTGCCTTTGCCGGGCTCTTAGGTCTCGCTTTCTTT
CDR3: CAFAGLLGLAFF

size: .
J: TRBJ1-2
D: .
V: TRBV20-1
DNA: TGCAGTGCTGACCGAGGGTATAGTGGCTACACCTTC
CDR3: CSADRGYSGYTF

size: .
J: TRBJ1-5
D: .
V: TRBV7-9
DNA: TGTGCCAGCAGCGGGGGGAGTCAGCCCCAGCATTTT
CDR3: CASSGGSQPQHF

size: .
J: TRBJ2-3
D: TRBD1
V: TRBV12-3/TRBV12-4
DNA: TGTGCCAGCAGTCCACCAGGGGGATATGCCACAGATACGCAGTATTTT
CDR3: CASSPPGGYATDTQYF

size: .
J: TRBJ1-2
D: .
V: TRBV6-5
DNA: TGTGCCAGCAGTTACTCGGGGGGGGGCTATGGCTACACCTTC
CDR3: CASSYSGGGYGYTF

size: many
J: TRBJ1-2
D: .
V: TRBV4-3
DNA: TGCGCCAGCAGCCCATCACCGTATTGGAACTATGGCTACACCTTC
CDR3: CASSPSPYWNYGYTF

size: .
J: TRBJ2-5
D: .
V: TRBV6-6
DNA: TGTGCCAGCACCCCCTCGGGGGTAAACCAAGAGACCCAGTACTTC
CDR3: CASTPSGVNQETQYF

size: many
J: TRBJ2-5
D: .
V: TRBV4-1
DNA: TGCGCCAGCAGCCAAGATGAAGGGACGGAAGAGACCCAGTACTTC
CDR3: CASSQDEGTEETQYF

size: many
J: TRBJ1-1
D: .
V: TRBV9
DNA: TGTGCCAGCAGCGTAGTAATCTTACAGGGTTTCGACACTGAAGCTTTCTTT
CDR3: CASSVVILQGFDTEAFF

size: many
J: TRBJ2-1
D: TRBD1
V: TRBV5-1
DNA: TGCGCCAGCAGCCTGGATTGGGACAGAGTACTGAATGAGCAGTTCTTC
CDR3: CASSLDWDRVLNEQFF

size: .
J: TRBJ1-2
D: TRBD1
V: TRBV3-1
DNA: TGTGCCAGCAGCCCAAACTGGGGGACAGTTGATGGCTACACCTTC
CDR3: CASSPNWGTVDGYTF

size: .
J: TRBJ1-5
D: .
V: TRBV12-3/TRBV12-4
DNA: TGTGCCAGCAGTTCGGGCAGGGGCAATCAGCCCCAGCATTTT
CDR3: CASSSGRGNQPQHF